The rows below give T cell receptor beta chains drawn from one sample of a study of blood T cell repertoires in COVID-19. The assay was immunoSEQ multiplex PCR, and TCRdb's table has in-frame clones only and misses some. The data hold fewer than 250,000 clones, with 65% to 85% observed a single time. Sequencing used peripheral blood. These TCRs come from a woman older than 75 with acute or convalescent COVID-19. CDR3s include the opening cysteine and the closing phenylalanine or tryptophan. The D gene is left open where the match is weak. The size field is filled for only some rows; it gives once, few, many or a size class.

V	J	D	size	DNA	CDR3
TRBV5-1	TRBJ2-2	-	-	TGCGCCAGCAGCTTGAGCGCCACGAACACCGGGGAGCTGTTTTTT	CASSLSATNTGELFF
TRBV27	TRBJ2-2	-	-	TGTGCCAGCAGTTTACAAGCGACGGTAGCCGGGGAGCTGTTTTTT	CASSLQATVAGELFF
TRBV27	TRBJ1-2	TRBD1	-	TGTGCCAGCAGTCATCTAGGGGGCCAGGGCTATGGCTACACCTTC	CASSHLGGQGYGYTF
TRBV2	TRBJ1-1	-	-	TGTGCCAGCAGTGAACAGGGGCGGGTCACTGAAGCTTTCTTT	CASSEQGRVTEAFF
TRBV5-1	TRBJ1-1	TRBD1	-	TGCGCCAGCAGCCAAGGAAGACAGGGGATAAACACTGAAGCTTTCTTT	CASSQGRQGINTEAFF
TRBV30	TRBJ2-1	TRBD2	-	TGTGCCTGGAGTGTCGGACTAGCGGTCCGAAGGAATGAGCAGTTCTTC	CAWSVGLAVRRNEQFF
TRBV27	TRBJ2-3	-	-	TGTGCCAGCAGTTTATGGGGTGCGGGAAATACGCAGTATTTT	CASSLWGAGNTQYF
TRBV6-6	TRBJ1-2	TRBD1	-	TGTGCCAGCAGTTACGGACAGGGCCTATATGGCTACACCTTC	CASSYGQGLYGYTF
TRBV28	TRBJ2-7	TRBD2	-	TGTGCCAGTAAGCGGGATATCTCCTACGAGCAGTACTTC	CASKRDISYEQYF
TRBV28	TRBJ2-5	-	-	TGTGCCAGCTGTTCCCCGGGCGGGCGGGTGGAGACCCAGTACTTC	CASCSPGGRVETQYF
TRBV3-1/TRBV3-2	TRBJ1-2	-	-	TGTGCCAGCAGCCGAGGGGGTAACTATGGCTACACCTTC	CASSRGGNYGYTF
TRBV7-9	TRBJ1-2	-	once	TGTGCCAGCAGCCCCCCGGGAGGCGGTTACTATGGCTACACCTTC	CASSPPGGGYYGYTF
TRBV19	TRBJ1-1	TRBD1	-	TGTGCCAGTAGTACAGGGGGCGGGTACACTGAAGCTTTCTTT	CASSTGGGYTEAFF
TRBV7-2	TRBJ2-1	-	-	TGTGCCAGCAGCTTAGCCAGGGCGAGTGAGCAGTTCTTC	CASSLARASEQFF
TRBV4-2	TRBJ1-5	-	-	TGTGCCAGCAGCCAAGAGTTACCGGATCAGCCCCAGCATTTT	CASSQELPDQPQHF
TRBV6-5	TRBJ1-5	-	-	TGTGCCAGCAGTTATCAGCGGAATCAGCCCCAGCATTTT	CASSYQRNQPQHF
TRBV11-2	TRBJ1-1	-	-	TGTGCCAGCAGCTCCTATAAAGGACGGGGGAACACTGAAGCTTTCTTT	CASSSYKGRGNTEAFF
TRBV7-2	TRBJ2-3	-	-	TGTGCCAGCAGCTTACAGGTTTCTAGCACAGATACGCAGTATTTT	CASSLQVSSTDTQYF
TRBV9	TRBJ1-1	TRBD1	-	TGTGCCAGCAGCGTCCCAAGACAGGGTGCGGCTGAAGCTTTCTTT	CASSVPRQGAAEAFF
TRBV6-6	TRBJ2-7	TRBD2	-	TGTGCCAGCAGTTACCCCCTAGCGGGAGACGGAGACGAGCAGTACTTC	CASSYPLAGDGDEQYF
TRBV19	TRBJ1-5	TRBD1	-	TGTGCCAGTAATCGACAGGGGGCAGGTAGCAATCAGCCCCAGCATTTT	CASNRQGAGSNQPQHF
TRBV6-5	TRBJ2-1	TRBD2	-	TGTGCCAGCAGGAGGGACTACCCTCCTTGGTTCTTC	CASRRDYPPWFF
TRBV10-1	TRBJ1-6	TRBD1	once	TGCGCCAGCACCATGGACAGGGATCCCGGGTGGAGTTCACCCCTCCACTTT	CASTMDRDPGWSSPLHF
TRBV27	TRBJ1-5	-	once	TGTGCCAGCAGTTCTAACCCAGACAACCTTAGCAATCAGCCCCAGCATTTT	CASSSNPDNLSNQPQHF
TRBV29-1	TRBJ2-7	TRBD2	-	TGCAGCGTTGAATTGGCTAGCGGGAGATACGAGCAGTACTTC	CSVELASGRYEQYF
TRBV11-3	TRBJ1-1	TRBD1	-	TGTGCCAGCAGCTCCCCCGGGACAGGGAACACTGAAGCTTTCTTT	CASSSPGTGNTEAFF
TRBV6-5	TRBJ1-2	-	-	TGTGCCAGCAGTTACGGGCAGGACTACTATGGCTACACCTTC	CASSYGQDYYGYTF
TRBV11-3	TRBJ2-1	-	-	TGTGCCAGCAGCCTCCTCGGACTACCTTTTCCCCTAAATGAGCAGTTCTTC	CASSLLGLPFPLNEQFF
TRBV19	TRBJ1-5	-	-	TGTGCCAGTAGTATAGATAACTGGCAGCCCCAGCATTTT	CASSIDNWQPQHF
TRBV3-1/TRBV3-2	TRBJ2-2	TRBD2	-	TGTGCCAGCAGTCTGGGACTAGCGGGTCAAGGAGGCGGGGAGCTGTTTTTT	CASSLGLAGQGGGELFF
TRBV6-2/TRBV6-3	TRBJ2-5	TRBD2	-	TGTGCCAGCAGTTACTCGACCGGTAGCGGGGGGGCTGTGGCCCAGTACTTC	CASSYSTGSGGAVAQYF
TRBV30	TRBJ1-1	-	-	TGTGCCTGGATGGTGACAGTTAACACTGAAGCTTTCTTT	CAWMVTVNTEAFF
TRBV6-2/TRBV6-3	TRBJ2-3	-	-	TGTGCCAGCAGTGGACTTTACACAGATACGCAGTATTTT	CASSGLYTDTQYF
TRBV7-6	TRBJ1-1	-	-	TGTGCCAGCAGCTTACTAGGAGGCGGGAACACTGAAGCTTTCTTT	CASSLLGGGNTEAFF
TRBV3-1/TRBV3-2	TRBJ2-7	TRBD2	once	TGTGCCAGCAGCCAGACACTAGCGGGGTATTCCTACGAGCAGTACTTC	CASSQTLAGYSYEQYF
TRBV3-1/TRBV3-2	TRBJ1-3	-	-	TGTGCCAGCAGCCAGCGGGGGGCTGGAAACACCATATATTTT	CASSQRGAGNTIYF
TRBV10-1	TRBJ2-5	-	-	TGCGCCAGCTCACAGGGTCGAGAGACCCAGTACTTC	CASSQGRETQYF
TRBV5-1	TRBJ2-1	-	-	TGCGCCAGCAGCTGGGAAGGGGGTTACAATGAGCAGTTCTTC	CASSWEGGYNEQFF
TRBV7-9	TRBJ2-7	-	-	TGTGCCAGCAGCTTCAACTACGAGCAGTACTTC	CASSFNYEQYF
TRBV24-1	TRBJ2-1	TRBD2	-	TGTGCCACCAGTGATACCGCCAGCGGGGGATACTACAATGAGCAGTTCTTC	CATSDTASGGYYNEQFF